This record covers a single T cell receptor beta chain. What it recognizes is unknown. The record originates from a study of Ad26.COV2.S vaccination and SARS-CoV-2 variants. Germline lookup yields CDR1 SQVTM and CDR2 ANQGSEA. The V segment lost 6 bases and the J segment 2 bases; nucleotides outside the gene matches: 11. The CDR3 has 17 residues. Study-level findings and limits: Analyses that measured TCR breadth and depth may have underestimated total T cell responses.

Profiled with immunoSEQ multiplex PCR; TCRdb holds only in-frame clones, not every one. The table records a few hundred thousand clones, about 90% of them present only once. Documented treatment: some 20 received Ad26.COV2.S at low or high dose, single or two shots; roughly 5 received placebo; per-sample allocation not given. At day 63 after the first vaccine or placebo injection, samples were drawn. An Ad26 vector was used to express Wuhan-strain SARS-CoV-2 spike as the vaccine. This chain uses TRBV29-1 with TRBJ2-3; 13 nucleotides agree with TRBD2. This specimen was peripheral blood, taken in a trial of Ad26.COV2.S vaccine versus placebo. The receptor was isolated from a person aged 18-60 years who received the Ad26.COV2.S COVID-19 vaccine or a placebo. Here the CDR3 reads CSVTSGTSGVYTDTQYF. For the CDR3, the DNA is TGCAGCGTCACCTCGGGGACTAGCGGGGTGTACACAGATACGCAGTATTTT.